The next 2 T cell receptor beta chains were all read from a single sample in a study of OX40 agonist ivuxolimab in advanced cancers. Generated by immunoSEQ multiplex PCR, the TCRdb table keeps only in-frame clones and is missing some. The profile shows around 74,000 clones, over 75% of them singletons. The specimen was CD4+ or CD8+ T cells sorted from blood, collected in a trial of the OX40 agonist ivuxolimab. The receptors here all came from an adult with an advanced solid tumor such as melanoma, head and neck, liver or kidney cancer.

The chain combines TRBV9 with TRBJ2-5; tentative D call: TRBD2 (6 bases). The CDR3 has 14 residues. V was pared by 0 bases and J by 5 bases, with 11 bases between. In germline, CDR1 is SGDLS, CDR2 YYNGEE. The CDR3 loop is CASSVGVSGETQYF. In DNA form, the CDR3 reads TGTGCCAGCAGCGTAGGGGTAAGCGGGGAGACCCAGTACTTC.

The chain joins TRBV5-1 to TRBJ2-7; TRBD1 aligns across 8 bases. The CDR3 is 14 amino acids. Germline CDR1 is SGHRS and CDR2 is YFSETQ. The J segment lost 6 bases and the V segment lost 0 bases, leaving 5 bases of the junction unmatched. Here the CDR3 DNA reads TGCGCCAGCAGCTTGGGGGACAGGTTCTCCGAGCAGTACTTC. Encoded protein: CASSLGDRFSEQYF.